One T cell receptor beta chain is described in this entry. Its antigen is unknown. No much larger clone is present one base from it, and per-base qualities are unavailable. The record originates from a study of blood T cell repertoires in COVID-19 (dated by TCRdb to between 2020 and 2021). Study-wide context: Samples from collaborators originated in the United States, Italy and Spain and spanned both the acute and convalescent phases of COVID-19. Nearly every sample came with metadata listing a de-identified subject ID, COVID-19 status, age in years and sex. Subjects who had been exposed to COVID-19, were actively infected with it, or had recovered from it provided the deeply sampled blood TCRbeta repertoires that made up the dataset. Where HLA class I and class II types were available, the types were taken from metadata supplied by the sample provider, not from assay-based typing. The repertoires were made available in a free public database intended to serve as a resource for research on the immune response to SARS-CoV-2. The prospective study material was composed of cDNA or gDNA derived from T cells, B-cell-depleted T cells, or PBMCs. The samples were drawn from the first 160 participants of the ongoing ImmuneRACE study and from 950 to 1,500 subjects provided by 6 global collaborators. Study-wide conclusions, independent of this receptor: The amount of clinical and demographic metadata varied by source and participant and was provided uncurated.

TCRbeta CDR3 regions were amplified from genomic DNA by means of the immunoSEQ Assay, a bias-controlled multiplex PCR. As for how the authors treated the data: The number of nucleated cells in each sample was estimated by amplification of reference gene primers within the assay. Sequence reads were collapsed and filtered to measure the absolute abundance of every unique TCRbeta CDR3 rearrangement. For each sample, productive Simpson clonality was calculated by taking the square root of Simpson's diversity index across productive rearrangements. TCRdb provides this immuneACCESS table in a form limited to in-frame rearrangements. Some clones are lacking; in checked studies, under half of them reflect an unresolved V gene, and why the rest are absent is not known. V and J calls and clone size are as listed in that table; D and trimming were resolved from the DNA. For this sample there are over 200,000 clones; less than 90% appear just once. Of the sample, roughly 18% is held by the ten largest clones.

Collaborating institutions collected whole blood in K2EDTA tubes following their own protocols. Collaborator samples were shipped for TCRbeta analysis as frozen whole blood, isolated PBMCs, or DNA extracted from either sample type. The origin of this receptor is an elderly woman with active or convalescent COVID-19. Sequenced input: peripheral blood.

CDR3 sequence: CATTRGGTVEQFF. The nucleotides read TGTGCCACCACCCGCGGGGGGACGGTTGAGCAGTTCTTC. In this chain, TRBV27 is recombined with TRBJ2-1; 8 middle bases align to TRBD2. Per the germline V gene (reference sequence), MNHEY is the CDR1 and SMNVEV is the CDR2. V ends up 10 bases short and J 9 bases short, with an unmatched junction base count of 11. From the cysteine through the phenylalanine, the CDR3 covers 13 amino acids. The kept DNA is CDR3 alone, 39 bases in frame from the first base.